The T cell receptor beta chain under discussion was sequenced for a study of human T cells and chemical hapten exposure. Germline CDR1 and CDR2: DFQATT and SNEGSKA (reference sequence). V gave up 6 bases and J gave up 4 bases; unmatched junction bases: 3. The CDR3 contains 12 residues. The study's findings and limits: Alopecia affecting every donor means their immune response may not match healthy people's.

The time point: patch test 1, 2 weeks after DPC sensitization. Treatment of the sample: therapeutic diphenylcyclopropenone sensitization with weekly scalp DPC. Details on this clonotype: What it binds is unknown.

TCRdb reprocessed the RACE reads via MiXCR and lists one record per CDR3 protein. Counted here are around 120,000 distinct CDR3 sequences, roughly 13% occurring once; the ten biggest clones make up less than 0.95%. This TCR was recovered from a man between 18 and 29 years old with alopecia areata. Some clones in this sample may be carry-over from other donors' samples. The input for sequencing was whole blood, taken in connection with sensitization to the hapten diphenylcyclopropenone (DPC). The V gene is TRBV20-1, the J gene TRBJ1-2, with 9 bases matching TRBD1. In nucleotides, the CDR3 is TGCAGTGCGACGACAGGGGGCTATGGCTACACCTTC. Amino acid sequence: CSATTGGYGYTF.